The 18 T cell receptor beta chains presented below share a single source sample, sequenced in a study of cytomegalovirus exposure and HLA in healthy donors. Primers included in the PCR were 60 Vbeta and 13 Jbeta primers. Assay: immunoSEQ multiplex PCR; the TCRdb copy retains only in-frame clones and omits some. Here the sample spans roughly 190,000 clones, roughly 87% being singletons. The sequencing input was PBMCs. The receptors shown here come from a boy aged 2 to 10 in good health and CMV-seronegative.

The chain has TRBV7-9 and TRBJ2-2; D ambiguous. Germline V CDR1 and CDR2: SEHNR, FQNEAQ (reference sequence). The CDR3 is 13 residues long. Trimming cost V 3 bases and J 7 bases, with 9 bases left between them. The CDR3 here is CASSFRSDGELFF. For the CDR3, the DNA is TGTGCCAGCAGCTTCAGAAGTGACGGGGAGCTGTTTTTT.

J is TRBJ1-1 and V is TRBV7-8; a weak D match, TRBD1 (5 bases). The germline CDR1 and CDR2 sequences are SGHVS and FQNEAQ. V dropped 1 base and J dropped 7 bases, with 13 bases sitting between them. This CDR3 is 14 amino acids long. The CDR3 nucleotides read TGTGCCAGCAGCTTAGGGGGCGGGGGGGTTGAAGCTTTCTTT. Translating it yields CASSLGGGGVEAFF.

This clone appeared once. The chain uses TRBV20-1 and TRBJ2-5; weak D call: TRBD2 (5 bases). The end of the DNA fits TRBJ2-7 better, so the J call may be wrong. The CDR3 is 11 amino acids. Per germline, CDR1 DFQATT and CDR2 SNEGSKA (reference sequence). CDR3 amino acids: CSARTEYEQYF. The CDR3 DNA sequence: TGCAGTGCCCGGACTGAATACGAGCAGTACTTC.

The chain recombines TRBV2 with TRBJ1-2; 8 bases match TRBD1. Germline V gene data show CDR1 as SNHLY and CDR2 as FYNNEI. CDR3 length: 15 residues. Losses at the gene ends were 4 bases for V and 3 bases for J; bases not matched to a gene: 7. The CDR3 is CASSVGTGLDYGYTF. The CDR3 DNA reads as TGTGCCAGCAGTGTAGGGACAGGCTTAGACTATGGCTACACCTTC.

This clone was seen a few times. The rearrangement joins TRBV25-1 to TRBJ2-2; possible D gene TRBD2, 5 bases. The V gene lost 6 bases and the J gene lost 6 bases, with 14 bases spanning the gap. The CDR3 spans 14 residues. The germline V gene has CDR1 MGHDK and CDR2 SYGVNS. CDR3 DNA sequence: TGTGCCAGCAGGGCCTCGGGGTTCCCCGGGGAGCTGTTTTTT. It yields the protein CASRASGFPGELFF.

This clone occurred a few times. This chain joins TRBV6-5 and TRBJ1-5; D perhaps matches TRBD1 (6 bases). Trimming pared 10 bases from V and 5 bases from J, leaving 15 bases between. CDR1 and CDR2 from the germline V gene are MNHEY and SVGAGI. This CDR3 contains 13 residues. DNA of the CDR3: TGTGCCACCAAAGGGGGATCGCATCAGCCCCAGCATTTT. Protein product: CATKGGSHQPQHF.

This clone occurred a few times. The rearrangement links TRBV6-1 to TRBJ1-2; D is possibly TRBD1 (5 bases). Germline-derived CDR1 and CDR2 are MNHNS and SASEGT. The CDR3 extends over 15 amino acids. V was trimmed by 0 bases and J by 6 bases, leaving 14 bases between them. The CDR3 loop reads CASSEALGRADGYTF. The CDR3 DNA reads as TGTGCCAGCAGTGAAGCGCTGGGCAGGGCGGATGGCTACACCTTC.

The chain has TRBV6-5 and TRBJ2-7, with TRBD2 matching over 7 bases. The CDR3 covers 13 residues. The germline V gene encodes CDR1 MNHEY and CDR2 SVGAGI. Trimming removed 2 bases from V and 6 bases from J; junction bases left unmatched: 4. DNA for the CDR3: TGTGCCAGCAGTTACGACACGGGGGGCGAGCAGTACTTC. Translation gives CASSYDTGGEQYF.

CDR3 in DNA: TGTGCCAGCAGCACACGATCTGGACTAGCGGCCTCCACAGATACGCAGTATTTT. It is translated as CASSTRSGLAASTDTQYF. This chain links TRBV11-2 with TRBJ2-3, with 10 bases matching TRBD2. This CDR3 spans 18 amino acids. V was clipped by 5 bases and J by 2 bases; unmatched bases: 13. Germline-derived CDR1 and CDR2 are SGHAT and FQNNGV.

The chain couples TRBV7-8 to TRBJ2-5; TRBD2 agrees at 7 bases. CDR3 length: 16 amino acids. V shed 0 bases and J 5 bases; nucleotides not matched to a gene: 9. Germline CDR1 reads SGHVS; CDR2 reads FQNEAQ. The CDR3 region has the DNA TGTGCCAGCAGCTTAGCGTCGGGGGGTTCGAGGGAGACCCAGTACTTC. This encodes CASSLASGGSRETQYF.

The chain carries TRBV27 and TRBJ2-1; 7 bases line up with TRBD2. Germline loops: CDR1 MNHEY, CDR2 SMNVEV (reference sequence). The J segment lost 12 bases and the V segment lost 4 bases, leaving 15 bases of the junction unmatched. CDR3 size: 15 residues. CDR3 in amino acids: CASSSPGLVIYGQFF. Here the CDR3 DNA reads TGTGCCAGCAGTTCACCCGGACTAGTAATCTATGGGCAGTTCTTC.

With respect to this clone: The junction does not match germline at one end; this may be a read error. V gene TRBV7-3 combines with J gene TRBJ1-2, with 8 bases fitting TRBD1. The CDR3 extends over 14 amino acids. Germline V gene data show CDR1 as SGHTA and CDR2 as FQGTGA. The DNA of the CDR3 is TGTGCCAGCAGCCTAACCCGGACAGGGAATGGCTACACCTTC. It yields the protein CASSLTRTGNGYTF. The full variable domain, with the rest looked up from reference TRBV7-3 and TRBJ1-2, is GAGVSQTPSNKVTEKGKYVELRCDPISGHTALYWYRQSLGQGPEFLIYFQGTGAADDSGLPNDRFFAVRPEGSVSTLKIQRTERGDSAVYLCASSLTRTGNGYTFGSGTRLTVV.

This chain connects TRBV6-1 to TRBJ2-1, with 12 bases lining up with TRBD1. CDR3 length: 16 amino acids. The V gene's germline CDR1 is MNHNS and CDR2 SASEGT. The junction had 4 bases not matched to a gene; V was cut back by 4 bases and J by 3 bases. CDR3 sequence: CASSVGQGARYNEQFF. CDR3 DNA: TGTGCCAGCAGTGTGGGACAGGGGGCGCGCTACAATGAGCAGTTCTTC.

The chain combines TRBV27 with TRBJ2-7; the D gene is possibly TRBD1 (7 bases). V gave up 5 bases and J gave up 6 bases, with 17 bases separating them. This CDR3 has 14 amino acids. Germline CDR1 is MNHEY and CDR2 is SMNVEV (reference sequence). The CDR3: CASSPRGAAFEQYF. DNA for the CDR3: TGTGCCAGCAGTCCCAGGGGGGCCGCTTTCGAGCAGTACTTC.

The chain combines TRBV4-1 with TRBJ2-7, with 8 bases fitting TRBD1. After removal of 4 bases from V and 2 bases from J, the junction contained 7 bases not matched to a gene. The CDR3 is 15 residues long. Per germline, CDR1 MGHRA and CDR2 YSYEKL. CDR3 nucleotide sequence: TGCGCCAGCAGCCTTTCGGGACAGGAGGCCTACGAGCAGTACTTC. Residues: CASSLSGQEAYEQYF.

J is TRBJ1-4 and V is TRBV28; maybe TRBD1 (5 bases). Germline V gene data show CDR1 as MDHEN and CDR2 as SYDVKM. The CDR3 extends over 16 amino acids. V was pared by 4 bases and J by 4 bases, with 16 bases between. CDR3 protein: CASSSPGDYVNEKLFF. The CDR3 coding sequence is TGTGCCAGCAGTTCCCCGGGGGATTATGTTAATGAAAAACTGTTTTTT. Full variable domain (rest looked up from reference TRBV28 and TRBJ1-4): DVKVTQSSRYLVKRTGEKVFLECVQDMDHENMFWYRQDPGLGLRLIYFSYDVKMKEKGDIPEGYSVSREKKERFSLILESASTNQTSMYLCASSSPGDYVNEKLFFGSGTQLSVL.

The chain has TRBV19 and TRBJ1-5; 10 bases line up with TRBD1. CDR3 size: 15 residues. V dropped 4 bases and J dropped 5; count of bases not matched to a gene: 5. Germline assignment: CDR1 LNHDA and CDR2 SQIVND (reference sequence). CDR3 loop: CASSRTGGGDQPQHF. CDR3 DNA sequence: TGTGCCAGTAGTAGGACAGGGGGAGGGGATCAGCCCCAGCATTTT.

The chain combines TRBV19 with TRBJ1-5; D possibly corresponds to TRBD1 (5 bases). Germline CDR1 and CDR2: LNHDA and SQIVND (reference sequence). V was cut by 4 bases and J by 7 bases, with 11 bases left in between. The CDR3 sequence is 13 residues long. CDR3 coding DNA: TGTGCCAGTAGTACTGACAGAACCCAGCCCCAGCATTTT. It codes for CASSTDRTQPQHF.